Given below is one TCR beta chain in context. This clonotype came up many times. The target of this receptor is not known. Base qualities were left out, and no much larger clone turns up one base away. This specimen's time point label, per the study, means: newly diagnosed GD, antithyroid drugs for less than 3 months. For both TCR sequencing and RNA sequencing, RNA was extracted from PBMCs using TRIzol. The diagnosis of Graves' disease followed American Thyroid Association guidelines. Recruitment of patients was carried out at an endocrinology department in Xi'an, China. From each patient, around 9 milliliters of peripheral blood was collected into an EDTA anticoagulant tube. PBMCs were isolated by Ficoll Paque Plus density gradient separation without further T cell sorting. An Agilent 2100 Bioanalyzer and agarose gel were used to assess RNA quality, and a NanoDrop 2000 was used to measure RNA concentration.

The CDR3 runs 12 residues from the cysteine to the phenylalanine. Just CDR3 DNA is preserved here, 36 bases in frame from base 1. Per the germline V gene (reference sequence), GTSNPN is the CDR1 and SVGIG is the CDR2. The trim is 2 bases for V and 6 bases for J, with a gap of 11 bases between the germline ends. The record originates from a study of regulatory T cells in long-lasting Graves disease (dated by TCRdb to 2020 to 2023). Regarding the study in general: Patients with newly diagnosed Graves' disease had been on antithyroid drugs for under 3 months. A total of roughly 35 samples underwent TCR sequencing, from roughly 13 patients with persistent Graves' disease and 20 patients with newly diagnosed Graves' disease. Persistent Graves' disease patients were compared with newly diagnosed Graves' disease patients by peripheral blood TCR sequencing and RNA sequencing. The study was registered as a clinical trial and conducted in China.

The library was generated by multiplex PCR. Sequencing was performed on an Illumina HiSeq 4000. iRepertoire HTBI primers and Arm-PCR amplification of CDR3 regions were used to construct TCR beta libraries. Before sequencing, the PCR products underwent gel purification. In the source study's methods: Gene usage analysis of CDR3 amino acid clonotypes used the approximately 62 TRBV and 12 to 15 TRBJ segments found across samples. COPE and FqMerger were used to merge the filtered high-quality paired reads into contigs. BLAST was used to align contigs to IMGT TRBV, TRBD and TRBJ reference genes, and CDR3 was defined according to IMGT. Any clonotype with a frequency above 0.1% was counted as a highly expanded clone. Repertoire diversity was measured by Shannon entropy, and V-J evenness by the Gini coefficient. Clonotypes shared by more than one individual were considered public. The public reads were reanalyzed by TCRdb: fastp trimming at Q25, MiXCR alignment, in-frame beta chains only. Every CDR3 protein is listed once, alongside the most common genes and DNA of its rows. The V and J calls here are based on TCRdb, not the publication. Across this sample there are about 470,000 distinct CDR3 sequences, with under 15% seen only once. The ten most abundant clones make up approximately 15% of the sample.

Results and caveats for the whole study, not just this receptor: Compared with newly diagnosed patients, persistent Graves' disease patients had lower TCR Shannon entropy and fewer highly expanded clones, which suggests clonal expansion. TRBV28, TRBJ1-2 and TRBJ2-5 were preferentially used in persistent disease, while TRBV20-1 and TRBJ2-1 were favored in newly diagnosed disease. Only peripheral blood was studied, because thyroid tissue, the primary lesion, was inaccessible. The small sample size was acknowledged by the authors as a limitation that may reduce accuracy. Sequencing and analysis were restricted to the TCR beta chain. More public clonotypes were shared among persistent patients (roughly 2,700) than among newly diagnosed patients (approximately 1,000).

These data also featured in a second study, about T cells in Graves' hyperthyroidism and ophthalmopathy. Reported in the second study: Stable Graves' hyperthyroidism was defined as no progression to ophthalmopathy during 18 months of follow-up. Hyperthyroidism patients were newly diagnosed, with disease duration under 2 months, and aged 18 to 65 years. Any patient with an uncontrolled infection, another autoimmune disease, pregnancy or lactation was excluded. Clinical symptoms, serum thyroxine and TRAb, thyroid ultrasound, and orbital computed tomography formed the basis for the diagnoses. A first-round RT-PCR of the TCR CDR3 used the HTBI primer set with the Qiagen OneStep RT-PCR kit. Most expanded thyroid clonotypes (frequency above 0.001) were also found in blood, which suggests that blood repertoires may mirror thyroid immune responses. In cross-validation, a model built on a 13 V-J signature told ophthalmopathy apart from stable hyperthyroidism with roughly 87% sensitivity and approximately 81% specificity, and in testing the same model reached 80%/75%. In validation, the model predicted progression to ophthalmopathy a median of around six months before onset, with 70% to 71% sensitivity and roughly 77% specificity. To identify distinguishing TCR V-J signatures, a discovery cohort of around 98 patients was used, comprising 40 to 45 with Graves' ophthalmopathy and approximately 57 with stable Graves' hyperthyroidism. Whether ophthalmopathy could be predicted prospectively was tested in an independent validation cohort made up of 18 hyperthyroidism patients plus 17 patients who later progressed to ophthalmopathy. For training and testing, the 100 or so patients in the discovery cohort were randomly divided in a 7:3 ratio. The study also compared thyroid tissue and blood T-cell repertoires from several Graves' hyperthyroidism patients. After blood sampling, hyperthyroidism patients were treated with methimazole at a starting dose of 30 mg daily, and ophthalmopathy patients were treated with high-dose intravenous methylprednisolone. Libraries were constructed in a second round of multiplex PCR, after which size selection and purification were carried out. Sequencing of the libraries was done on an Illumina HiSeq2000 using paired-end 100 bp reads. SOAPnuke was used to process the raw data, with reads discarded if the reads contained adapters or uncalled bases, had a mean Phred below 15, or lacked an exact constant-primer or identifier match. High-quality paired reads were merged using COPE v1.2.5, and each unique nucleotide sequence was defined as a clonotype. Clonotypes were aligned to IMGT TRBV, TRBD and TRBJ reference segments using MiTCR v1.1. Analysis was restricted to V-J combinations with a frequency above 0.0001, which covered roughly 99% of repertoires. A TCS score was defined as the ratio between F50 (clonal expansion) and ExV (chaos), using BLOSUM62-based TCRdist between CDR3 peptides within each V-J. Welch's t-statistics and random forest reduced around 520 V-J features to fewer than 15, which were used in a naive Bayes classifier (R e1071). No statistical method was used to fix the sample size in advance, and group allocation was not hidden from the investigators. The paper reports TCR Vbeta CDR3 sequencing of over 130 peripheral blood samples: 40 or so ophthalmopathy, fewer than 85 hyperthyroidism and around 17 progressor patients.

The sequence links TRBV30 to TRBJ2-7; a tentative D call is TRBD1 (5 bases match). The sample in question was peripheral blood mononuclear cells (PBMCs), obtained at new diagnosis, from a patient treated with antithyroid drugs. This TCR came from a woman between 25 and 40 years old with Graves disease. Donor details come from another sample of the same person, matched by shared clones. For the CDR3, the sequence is CAWSTQGREQYF. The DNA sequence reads TGTGCCTGGAGTACCCAGGGTCGCGAGCAGTACTTC. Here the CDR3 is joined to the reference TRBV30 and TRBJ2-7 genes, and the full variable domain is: SQTIHQWPATLVQPVGSPLSLECTVEGTSNPNLYWYRQAAGRGLQLLFYSVGIGQISSEVPQNLSASRPQDRQFILSSKKLLLSDSGFYLCAWSTQGREQYFGPGTRLTVT.